This T cell receptor beta chain was observed in a study of beta chain features in type 1 diabetes. Study-level information: Across all samples, over 85 million sorted cells were examined. General study results and limits: A definitive answer on HLA type influencing TCRB rearrangement was not reached here.

The CDR3 spans 13 residues. Trimming at V came to 6 bases and at J to 3 bases, leaving 4 bases not matched to a gene. Germline V gives CDR1 MDHEN, CDR2 SYDVKM. This clone was seen only a few times. Its matching antigen is unknown. In the same sample, other DNA sequences code for this CDR3. All of the isolated RNA was reverse transcribed, so expressed TCRB transcripts were sequenced. Using immunoSEQ multiplex PCR, the repertoire was profiled, and TCRdb retains in-frame clones only, with some absent. The repertoire consists of 810,000 or so clones, with roughly a sixth occurring once and the leading ten covering 0.023%.

The rearrangement links TRBV28 to TRBJ2-5; TRBD1 aligns across 7 bases. This sequence originates from a young woman in good health. Sequenced: naive CD4+ T cells from blood. This CDR3 is CASSSGQEETQYF. In DNA, the CDR3 is TGTGCCAGCAGCTCCGGACAGGAAGAGACCCAGTACTTC.